This TCR beta chain was retrieved from a study of blood T cell repertoires in COVID-19. Methods used by the authors: How many nucleated cells were present was estimated from reference gene primer amplification. Clones were read by immunoSEQ multiplex PCR, and TCRdb kept only the in-frame ones, dropping some. From that table come the V and J calls and clone size; the DNA was used to work out D and trimming. Counted here are about 160,000 clones, approximately 78% occurring once; the ten biggest clones make up roughly 15%. CDR1 and CDR2 from the germline V gene are LGHNA and YNFKEQ. J gave up 5 bases and V 3 bases, and 12 bases lay outside the gene matches. The CDR3 runs to 16 residues.

The specimen was peripheral blood. The sequence derives from a human donor with acute or convalescent COVID-19. The donor label of this sample is uncertain. The chain is built from TRBV4-2 and TRBJ2-5; 7 bases map to TRBD1. The CDR3 sequence: CASSQDRRKTGETQYF. CDR3 nucleotides: TGTGCCAGCAGCCAGGACCGACGGAAGACAGGGGAGACCCAGTACTTC.